This TCR beta chain was retrieved from a study of T cell repertoires in ileal Crohn's disease. Only in-frame clones appear in the TCRdb table, and some are missing; sequencing was by immunoSEQ multiplex PCR. The sample has fewer than 7,500 clones, around 78% seen once. Worth noting for this clone: Antigen: not known.

The time point denotes: proximal margin of the surgical specimen (macroscopically non-inflamed). Adults with ileal or ileocolonic Crohn's disease and an indication for resection were eligible. Study-level points and caveats: High-frequency clones were more common in sorted CD8 than CD4 cells.

The sequenced sample consisted of ileal tissue. This TCR derives from an adult with Crohn's disease.

In nucleotides, the CDR3 is TGTGCCAGTAGTCATCAGGCTAGCGGGGGGGCTGTTGTCAAAAACATTCAGTACTTC. Its translation: CASSHQASGGAVVKNIQYF. The J gene is TRBJ2-4, the V gene TRBV19; TRBD2 agrees at 12 bases. Germline V gene data show CDR1 as LNHDA and CDR2 as SQIVND (reference sequence). J gave up 3 bases and V 5 bases, and 14 bases lay outside the gene matches. The CDR3 loop spans 19 amino acids.